This TCR beta chain stems from a study of shared clonotypes between healthy human individuals (TCRdb year 2020). In the study overall: The cohort comprised a couple of women and a few men aged 18 to 49 years. For each donor, three plates each were used for CD4 naive and CD4 memory, two plates were used for CD8 naive, and one plate was used for CD8 memory. To estimate repertoire size and how much clonotype sharing occurs between individuals, the study deeply sequenced the blood TCR repertoires of a handful of healthy adults. Libraries were prepared and TCR repertoires were sequenced by different laboratories using diverse techniques, in order to increase sequencing depth and limit assay-specific biases. Per donor, leukapheresis produced somewhere between about 0.8 and 9 billion PBMCs. What the authors observed across the whole study: Pairwise subsampling led to the expectation that sequencing depth would affect the degree of clonotype sharing among donors. When four donors were compared, the shared fraction of clonotypes was 5% to 6.5% for naive CD4, 3.5% to 4% for naive CD8, 2.3% for memory CD4, and about 0.36% for memory CD8. Clonotypes shared by all four sorted-subset donors showed higher generation probabilities than non-shared clonotypes. Naive subsets generally had larger estimated clonotype richness than memory subsets did. Rarefaction of sorted-subset datasets indicated incomplete sequencing despite the large sequencing depth. Only blood was sampled, and tissue TCR repertoires likely differ from those in blood. Because the study included a small number of donors, the genetic and exposure-history diversity represented was limited.

In regard to this clone: The antigen it recognizes is unknown. There are no base qualities to consult, and no much larger clone falls within one base.

TCR CDR3 regions were amplified from genomic DNA by multiplex PCR using the deep immunoSEQ assay. Genomic DNA extracted from each cell subset was distributed evenly over all wells of several immunoSEQ 96-well plates, and each plate served as one replicate. For sorted subsets, approximately 210 ng of genomic DNA, equivalent to about 30,000 T cell genomes, went into each replicate PCR. The purified libraries were quantified using a Qubit 3.0 fluorometer, sized with a Bioanalyzer 2100, and then quantified again using the KAPA Library Quantification kit. Every immunoSEQ 96-well plate was sequenced on a dedicated single-read 150-cycle Illumina NextSeq 550 flow cell. On the authors' methods: Because the immunoSEQ output included only junctional sequences and no quality scores, the filtering could not be the same as the filtering used for full-length reads. Sequences were annotated with PyIR, a Python wrapper for IgBLAST v1.9, using IMGT germline references to assign V/J genes and CDR3. Reads were removed for weak V/J assignments (E-value above 1e-6), missing CDR3, stop codons, out-of-frame junctions, or ambiguous translated residues. A V3J clonotype was defined by an identical inferred V gene, J gene, and CDR3 amino acid sequence. To compute the percentage overlap between repertoires, the number of shared unique clonotypes was divided by the size of the smaller repertoire. RTK rarefaction, the Chao1 estimator, and Recon v2.1 estimates of unobserved clonotypes were used to assess repertoire richness. Generation probabilities for all TCRbeta clonotypes obtained by the gDNA method from a handful of donors were computed using OLGA. TCRdb mirrors the immuneACCESS table, restricted to in-frame sequences. Some clones are absent from its copies; in checked studies, under half trace to an unresolved V gene, and the reason for the others is unknown. The V and J calls and the clone size are those of that table, but D and trimming were determined from the DNA. The table for this sample lists 300,000 to 350,000 clones; less than 85% of them were counted only once. The ten biggest clones cover about 10% of the sample.

The donors were healthy, HIV-negative adults who had no recently reported acute infections or vaccinations. All donors were Caucasian adults living in Nashville, Tennessee, USA. Magnetic negative selection was used to enrich CD4+ T cells, after which naive cells were positively selected on CD45RA and the negative fraction became the memory subset. Blood was collected by leukapheresis, and PBMCs were isolated by Ficoll-Histopaque density gradient centrifugation and then cryopreserved in liquid nitrogen vapor phase. Analytical flow cytometry was used to check the purity and quantity of each magnetically sorted T cell population. From each sorted fraction, genomic DNA was isolated and quantified by UV absorbance on a Nanodrop 2000c. Sequencing input: memory CD4+ T cells sorted from blood. The label giving this sample's cell subset or site can be read as: CD45RA-negative fraction. The sequence was collected from a man younger than 45 in good health.

The CDR3 amino acid sequence is: CASSPRDSTGGGSKNIQYF. DNA sequence: TGTGCCAGCAGCCCGCGGGACTCGACAGGGGGTGGATCCAAAAACATTCAGTACTTC. Rearrangement joined TRBV7-2 to TRBJ2-4, with 9 bases in between that match TRBD1. Via the germline V gene, CDR1 is SGHTA and CDR2 FQGNSA. From V the trimming removes 5 bases and from J it removes 2 bases, while the gene matches leave 16 bases of the junction unaccounted for. The CDR3 goes from the cysteine to the phenylalanine over 19 residues. The entry retains the CDR3 DNA only, 57 bases that are in frame from base 1.